Presented here are 23 T cell receptor beta chains from one specimen sequenced in a study of CD8+ T cells in alopecia areata. RNA was isolated and reverse transcribed to cDNA, the sequencing template. The repertoire was sequenced with immunoSEQ multiplex PCR; TCRdb's copy has only in-frame clones and lacks some. The data contain some 110,000 clones, around two fifths of them singletons. The sequenced sample consisted of CD4+ T cells sorted from blood. The receptors stem from a human donor with alopecia areata.

The chain joins TRBV28 to TRBJ1-2; no clear D gene. Trimming removed 7 bases from V and 2 bases from J, with 8 bases in between. In germline, CDR1 is MDHEN, CDR2 SYDVKM. CDR3 size: 12 residues. This chain's CDR3 is CASTPANYGYTF. CDR3 DNA sequence: TGTGCCAGCACCCCAGCCAACTATGGCTACACCTTC.

The CDR3 protein is CASSLVTNSNQPQHF. The DNA for the CDR3 is TGTGCCAGCAGCTTAGTGACGAATAGCAATCAGCCCCAGCATTTT. The chain combines TRBV7-2 with TRBJ1-5, with D unresolved. V gave up 1 base and J gave up 0 bases, with 7 bases separating them. Germline CDR1 reads SGHTA; CDR2 reads FQGNSA. The CDR3 has 15 amino acids.

The sample holds a few counts of this clone. The V call is TRBV7-9, the J call TRBJ2-5, with 8 positions matching TRBD2. CDR1 and CDR2 from the germline V gene are SEHNR and FQNEAQ (reference sequence). The CDR3 is 13 amino acids. The V and J ends lost 8 bases and 2 bases, in that order; junction bases with no gene match: 4. The CDR3 DNA reads as TGTGCCAGCCTCCGGGGGGGGCAAGAGACCCAGTACTTC. Protein: CASLRGGQETQYF.

The chain recombines TRBV5-1 with TRBJ2-2; D is undetermined. The V and J ends lost 5 bases and 0 bases respectively, with 8 bases between them. CDR3 length equals 14 residues. Looked up from germline, CDR1 is SGHRS and CDR2 is YFSETQ. The CDR3 bases are TGCGCCAGCAGTCCTGACCCGAACACCGGGGAGCTGTTTTTT. Translation gives CASSPDPNTGELFF.

The sample holds a few counts of this clone. V is TRBV5-1 and J is TRBJ2-5, with D possibly matching TRBD1 (5 bases). With 2 bases removed from V and 0 bases from J, the gap between germline ends came to 8 bases. The germline V gene encodes CDR1 SGHRS and CDR2 YFSETQ. The CDR3 spans 14 residues. Here the CDR3 reads CASSLNRNQETQYF. The CDR3 DNA sequence: TGCGCCAGCAGCTTAAACAGGAACCAAGAGACCCAGTACTTC.

This clone has more than one count but fewer than ten. This chain uses TRBV19 with TRBJ2-7; 8 bases match TRBD2. V lost 6 bases to trimming and J lost 5 bases; unmatched junction nucleotides: 3. This CDR3 comprises 12 residues. CDR1 LNHDA and CDR2 SQIVND come from the germline V gene (reference sequence). Here the CDR3 reads CASSGRANEQYF. The CDR3 bases are TGTGCCAGTAGCGGGAGGGCCAACGAGCAGTACTTC.

The table lists this clone with a few counts. One junction end does not reproduce the germline sequence, and a read error may be involved. The chain joins TRBV23-1 to TRBJ1-3; D not resolved. TRBV23-1 is an open reading frame, and its role is uncertain. There are 8 residues in the CDR3. DNA for the CDR3: TGCGCCAGCACAGGATTTGGTTTT. This encodes CASTGFGF.

The V and J genes are TRBV27 and TRBJ2-2; 9 positions match TRBD2. CDR1 and CDR2 from the germline V gene are MNHEY and SMNVEV (reference sequence). The CDR3 runs to 19 residues. V shed 1 base and J 0 bases; nucleotides not matched to a gene: 9. CDR3 coding DNA: TGTGCCAGCAGTTTATTTCCTCTCGGACTAGCGTCGAACACCGGGGAGCTGTTTTTT. Amino acid sequence: CASSLFPLGLASNTGELFF.

V gene TRBV7-2 combines with J gene TRBJ2-7, with 11 bases identical to TRBD2. Unmatched junction bases numbered 7, after V lost 5 bases and J lost 4 bases. The CDR3 covers 15 residues. The germline gives CDR1 SGHTA, CDR2 FQGNSA. CDR3 region: CASSTLAGGPYEQYF. CDR3 bases: TGTGCCAGCAGCACTTTAGCGGGAGGGCCTTACGAGCAGTACTTC.

This clone came up a few times. The J gene is TRBJ2-1, the V gene TRBV7-9; D may be TRBD2 (6 bases). The germline CDR1 and CDR2 sequences are SEHNR and FQNEAQ (reference sequence). The CDR3 sequence is 14 residues long. V dropped 3 bases and J dropped 4 bases, with 10 bases sitting between them. The CDR3 sequence is CASSLTGLYNEQFF. For the CDR3, the DNA is TGTGCCAGCAGCTTGACGGGACTTTACAATGAGCAGTTCTTC.

The gene calls are TRBV5-1 and TRBJ2-1; D might be TRBD2 (6 bases). Germline assignment: CDR1 SGHRS and CDR2 YFSETQ. Trimming took off 0 bases at V and 6 bases at J, with 16 bases between the two ends. The CDR3 totals 16 residues. The CDR3 protein is CASSLVRGRWFNEQFF. The CDR3, as DNA: TGCGCCAGCAGCTTGGTGCGGGGTCGCTGGTTCAATGAGCAGTTCTTC.

The CDR3: CASSSGRFQETQYF. As DNA, the CDR3 is TGCGCCAGCAGCTCGGGACGGTTCCAAGAGACCCAGTACTTC. This chain links TRBV5-1 with TRBJ2-5; tentatively, D is TRBD1 or TRBD2 (5 bases each). Trimming removed 3 bases from V and 1 base from J, with 10 bases in between. This CDR3 has 14 residues. CDR1 SGHRS and CDR2 YFSETQ come from the germline V gene.

This clone was counted a few times. This chain uses TRBV7-9 with TRBJ2-7, with TRBD1 matching over 8 bases. The V segment lost 5 bases and the J segment 7 bases; nucleotides outside the gene matches: 4. The CDR3 sequence is 12 residues long. Germline CDR1 SEHNR, CDR2 FQNEAQ (reference sequence). CDR3 DNA sequence: TGTGCCAGCAGCCAACAGGGGGGTGAGCAGTACTTC. It translates to CASSQQGGEQYF.

The J gene is TRBJ2-2, the V gene TRBV29-1; unclear D gene. CDR1 SQVTM and CDR2 ANQGSEA come from the germline V gene. The CDR3 has 14 amino acids. V lost 0 bases, J lost 1 base, and 6 bases lay in between. For the CDR3, the DNA is TGCAGCGTTGAAGAGCAGGAGAACACCGGGGAGCTGTTTTTT. Its protein product is CSVEEQENTGELFF.

The CDR3 sequence is CASSPQSVTAANYGYTF. The CDR3 nucleotides are TGTGCCAGCTCACCACAGTCTGTGACAGCCGCTAACTATGGCTACACCTTC. V is TRBV18 and J is TRBJ1-2, with a tentative D call TRBD1 (5 bases). The germline V gene encodes CDR1 KGHSH and CDR2 LQKENI. Between the trimmed V and J ends, which lost 1 base and 0 bases, there was a span of 15 bases. The CDR3 is 17 residues long.

The V and J genes are TRBV28 and TRBJ2-4, with D hard to call. Trimming shortened V by 2 bases and J by 2 bases, and 4 bases separated the two germline ends. The CDR3 has 13 amino acids. Germline V gene sequence: CDR1 MDHEN, CDR2 SYDVKM. CDR3 loop: CASSLHSKNIQYF. For the CDR3, the DNA is TGTGCCAGCAGTTTACACTCCAAAAACATTCAGTACTTC.

This sequence joins TRBV30 and TRBJ1-1; D not certain. Germline CDR1 and CDR2: GTSNPN and SVGIG (reference sequence). This CDR3 is 13 amino acids long. V shed 0 bases and J shed 4 bases, with 9 bases lying between them. The CDR3 region has the DNA TGTGCCTGGAGTGTCGCCGGGCGCACTGAAGCTTTCTTT. It codes for CAWSVAGRTEAFF. Drawing the rest from reference TRBV30 and TRBJ1-1, the complete variable domain is SQTIHQWPATLVQPVGSPLSLECTVEGTSNPNLYWYRQAAGRGLQLLFYSVGIGQISSEVPQNLSASRPQDRQFILSSKKLLLSDSGFYLCAWSVAGRTEAFFGQGTRLTVV.

The chain employs TRBV7-3 and TRBJ2-3; possibly TRBD2 for D (7 bases). The CDR3 runs to 14 residues. Germline lookup yields CDR1 SGHTA and CDR2 FQGTGA. V dropped 5 bases and J dropped 6 bases, with 15 bases sitting between them. The DNA of the CDR3 is TGTGCCAGCAGCCCCGGCGCGGGGGCGGATACGCAGTATTTT. It specifies CASSPGAGADTQYF.

The chain links TRBV29-1 to TRBJ2-3; D uncertain. The germline gives CDR1 SQVTM, CDR2 ANQGSEA. V was clipped by 0 bases and J by 2 bases, with 6 bases between them. The CDR3 contains 13 residues. DNA for the CDR3: TGCAGCGTTGAAGACGGCTCCACAGATACGCAGTATTTT. This gives the protein CSVEDGSTDTQYF.

The rearrangement joins TRBV5-4 to TRBJ2-3, with 7 bases lining up with TRBD1. Germline V CDR1 and CDR2: SGHNT, YYREEE (reference sequence). The V segment lost 4 bases and the J segment 5 bases; nucleotides outside the gene matches: 1. The CDR3 sequence is 12 residues long. The CDR3 DNA sequence: TGTGCCAGCAGCCGGGACAGAGATACGCAGTATTTT. Its protein product is CASSRDRDTQYF. Full variable domain (remainder filled in from reference TRBV5-4 and TRBJ2-3): ETGVTQSPTHLIKTRGQQVTLRCSSQSGHNTVSWYQQALGQGPQFIFQYYREEENGRGNFPPRFSGLQFPNYSSELNVNALELDDSALYLCASSRDRDTQYFGPGTRLTVL.

The chain is built from TRBV20-1 and TRBJ1-2; D call uncertain. The germline CDR1 and CDR2 sequences are DFQATT and SNEGSKA (reference sequence). V lost 4 bases and J lost 7, with 10 bases in between. The CDR3 is 11 residues long. The CDR3, as DNA: TGCAGTGCTACGTTTGATCTTGGCTACACCTTC. Residues: CSATFDLGYTF.

The V and J genes are TRBV29-1 and TRBJ2-3; a weak D match, TRBD2 (6 bases). The V end lost 1 base, the J end lost 1 base, and 9 bases lay between the germline ends. CDR1 and CDR2 (germline): SQVTM, ANQGSEA. The CDR3 contains 14 residues. CDR3 bases: TGCAGCGTTGAAGTTGGCGGGGGCACAGATACGCAGTATTTT. Protein: CSVEVGGGTDTQYF.

The rearrangement joins TRBV2 to TRBJ2-7, with 11 bases aligning to TRBD2. Germline-derived CDR1 and CDR2 are SNHLY and FYNNEI. The length of the CDR3 is 15 residues. Trimming took 6 bases from V and 2 from J; bases not matched to a gene: 6. CDR3 sequence: CASSLTSGKAYEQYF. The CDR3 region has the DNA TGTGCCAGCAGCTTGACTAGCGGGAAAGCCTACGAGCAGTACTTC.